This is a list of T cell receptor beta chains from one sample in a study of T cells after yellow fever vaccination. One entry per CDR3 protein, called by TCRdb with MiXCR from the 5' RACE reads. Of approximately 600,000 distinct CDR3 sequences detected, 9% to 15% appear once; the ten largest clones hold more than 12%. Sample: PBMCs, taken on the day of the yellow fever booster vaccination. All receptors derive from a man aged 25 to 40 who received the YFV17D yellow fever vaccine. Both conserved end residues are part of each CDR3. Fields, in order: D gene, clone size, J gene, V gene, CDR3 protein, CDR3 DNA. A D gene is named only where the DNA matches it firmly. Clone size is not always given. Where it is, it says once, few, many or a class for expanded clones.

D: -
size: few
J: TRBJ2-3
V: TRBV12-3/TRBV12-4
CDR3: CASRVARNTDTQYF
DNA: TGTGCCAGCAGGGTAGCGAGAAACACAGATACGCAGTATTTT

D: -
size: few
J: TRBJ2-4
V: TRBV6-1
CDR3: CASSPFGGGKNIQYF
DNA: TGTGCCAGCAGTCCCTTCGGGGGAGGTAAAAACATTCAGTACTTC

D: TRBD2
size: few
J: TRBJ2-7
V: TRBV12-3/TRBV12-4
CDR3: CASSLASSGKGGEQYF
DNA: TGTGCCAGCAGTTTAGCGTCTAGCGGGAAGGGCGGCGAGCAGTACTTC

D: -
size: few
J: TRBJ2-6
V: TRBV4-3
CDR3: CASSQDGFGANVLTF
DNA: TGCGCCAGCAGCCAAGACGGGTTTGGGGCCAACGTCCTGACTTTC

D: TRBD1
size: few
J: TRBJ1-6
V: TRBV7-9
CDR3: CASRPGTATNSPLHF
DNA: TGTGCCAGCAGACCGGGGACAGCAACTAATTCACCCCTCCACTTT

D: TRBD1
size: many
J: TRBJ1-4
V: TRBV12-3/TRBV12-4
CDR3: CASAPPGQGIEKLFF
DNA: TGTGCCAGCGCACCCCCCGGACAGGGAATCGAAAAACTGTTTTTT

D: -
size: -
J: TRBJ2-7
V: TRBV7-9
CDR3: CASSRMGEQYF
DNA: TGTGCCAGCAGCCGCATGGGCGAGCAGTACTTC

D: -
size: -
J: TRBJ1-1
V: TRBV6-6
CDR3: CASRSSQAFF
DNA: TGTGCCAGCAGATCCAGCCAAGCTTTCTTT

D: TRBD2
size: few
J: TRBJ2-1
V: TRBV7-3
CDR3: CASGGGLARNEQFF
DNA: TGTGCCAGCGGGGGGGGACTAGCGAGAAATGAGCAGTTCTTC

D: -
size: many
J: TRBJ2-1
V: TRBV7-2
CDR3: CASSVSTEQFF
DNA: TGTGCCAGCAGCGTGAGCACGGAGCAGTTCTTC

D: -
size: few
J: TRBJ2-3
V: TRBV6-4
CDR3: CASSEGLTDTQYF
DNA: TGTGCCAGCAGTGAAGGTCTGACAGATACGCAGTATTTT

D: TRBD2
size: few
J: TRBJ2-2
V: TRBV29-1
CDR3: CSVGRGTGELFF
DNA: TGCAGCGTTGGGCGGGGGACCGGGGAGCTGTTTTTT

D: -
size: -
J: TRBJ1-4
V: TRBV5-6
CDR3: CASSLSGQGDEKLFF
DNA: TGTGCCAGCAGCTTGTCGGGTCAGGGCGACGAAAAACTGTTTTTT

D: -
size: many
J: TRBJ2-3
V: TRBV24-1
CDR3: CATSDPRTVSTDTQYF
DNA: TGTGCCACCAGTGACCCTAGGACGGTTAGCACAGATACGCAGTATTTT

D: TRBD1
size: few
J: TRBJ2-7
V: TRBV7-2
CDR3: CASSRPGQTYEQYF
DNA: TGTGCCAGCAGCCGACCGGGACAGACCTACGAGCAGTACTTC

D: -
size: -
J: TRBJ2-7
V: TRBV6-2/TRBV6-3
CDR3: CASSQIYEQYF
DNA: TGTGCCAGCAGCCAGATCTACGAGCAGTACTTC

D: -
size: few
J: TRBJ1-4
V: TRBV7-2
CDR3: CASSPTGSATNEKLFF
DNA: TGTGCCAGCAGCCCCACAGGGAGCGCGACTAATGAAAAACTGTTTTTT

D: -
size: -
J: TRBJ1-2
V: TRBV5-1
CDR3: CASSLVTYAYGYTF
DNA: TGCGCCAGCAGCTTGGTAACGTACGCCTATGGCTACACCTTC

D: TRBD2
size: -
J: TRBJ2-1
V: TRBV4-3
CDR3: CASSHGGGNNEQFF
DNA: TGCGCCAGCAGCCACGGGGGGGGCAACAATGAGCAGTTCTTC

D: -
size: few
J: TRBJ2-7
V: TRBV6-1
CDR3: CASRRLQAGRYEQYF
DNA: TGTGCCAGCAGAAGACTACAGGCTGGCAGGTACGAGCAGTACTTC

D: -
size: few
J: TRBJ1-5
V: TRBV27
CDR3: CASSSTPGPLDQPQHF
DNA: TGTGCCAGCAGTTCTACCCCGGGACCCTTGGACCAGCCCCAGCATTTT

D: TRBD1
size: -
J: TRBJ2-1
V: TRBV7-2
CDR3: CASSARTGEGGQFF
DNA: TGTGCCAGCAGCGCTAGGACAGGGGAGGGTGGGCAGTTCTTC

D: TRBD2
size: -
J: TRBJ2-1
V: TRBV7-8
CDR3: CASSLGLAGATYNEQFF
DNA: TGTGCCAGCAGCTTAGGGCTAGCGGGAGCTACGTACAATGAGCAGTTCTTC

D: TRBD1
size: few
J: TRBJ2-1
V: TRBV15
CDR3: CATSRENDRGSFF
DNA: TGTGCCACCAGCAGAGAGAATGACAGGGGATCGTTCTTC

D: TRBD2
size: many
J: TRBJ2-3
V: TRBV6-2/TRBV6-3
CDR3: CASSKREKVTDTQYF
DNA: TGTGCCAGCAGCAAGCGGGAGAAAGTCACAGATACGCAGTATTTT

D: TRBD2
size: -
J: TRBJ2-7
V: TRBV11-2
CDR3: CASSFGGGTYEQYF
DNA: TGTGCCAGCAGCTTTGGGGGAGGGACCTACGAGCAGTACTTC

D: -
size: few
J: TRBJ1-1
V: TRBV11-2
CDR3: CASSFVTRGNTEAFF
DNA: TGTGCCAGCAGCTTTGTAACCCGGGGCAACACTGAAGCTTTCTTT

D: -
size: -
J: TRBJ2-7
V: TRBV5-1
CDR3: CASSQPGEPNEQYF
DNA: TGCGCCAGCAGCCAACCAGGCGAGCCCAACGAGCAGTACTTC

D: TRBD2
size: few
J: TRBJ2-7
V: TRBV5-1
CDR3: CASSRVTTTSTSGLDEQYF
DNA: TGCGCCAGCAGCCGGGTTACAACTACTTCGACTAGCGGCTTGGACGAGCAGTACTTC

D: -
size: -
J: TRBJ2-1
V: TRBV7-2
CDR3: CASSSSTYNEQFF
DNA: TGTGCCAGCAGCTCAAGCACCTACAATGAGCAGTTCTTC

D: TRBD1
size: few
J: TRBJ2-1
V: TRBV15
CDR3: CATSRHGTGPRTAYNEQFF
DNA: TGTGCCACCAGCAGACATGGGACAGGGCCTCGGACTGCCTACAATGAGCAGTTCTTC

D: TRBD1
size: -
J: TRBJ2-3
V: TRBV27
CDR3: CASSFPGQGEGTQYF
DNA: TGTGCCAGCAGTTTCCCGGGACAGGGGGAAGGTACGCAGTATTTT

D: TRBD1
size: few
J: TRBJ2-2
V: TRBV2
CDR3: CASRVSRGPLAGELFF
DNA: TGTGCCAGCAGGGTCTCCAGGGGGCCGTTAGCCGGGGAGCTGTTTTTT

D: -
size: -
J: TRBJ2-7
V: TRBV5-1
CDR3: CASSLEEATYEQYF
DNA: TGCGCCAGCAGCTTGGAAGAAGCGACCTACGAGCAGTACTTC

D: TRBD1
size: few
J: TRBJ1-5
V: TRBV4-2
CDR3: CASSQTTGVFQPQHF
DNA: TGTGCCAGCAGCCAAACAACAGGGGTTTTCCAGCCCCAGCATTTT

D: -
size: few
J: TRBJ1-1
V: TRBV6-2/TRBV6-3
CDR3: CASSYSGRGAGNTEAFF
DNA: TGTGCCAGCAGTTACTCCGGCAGGGGCGCCGGGAACACTGAAGCTTTCTTT

D: -
size: many
J: TRBJ2-5
V: TRBV24-1
CDR3: CATSDLEAGTGETQYF
DNA: TGTGCCACCAGTGATTTGGAAGCCGGGACTGGAGAGACCCAGTACTTC

D: TRBD1
size: -
J: TRBJ2-3
V: TRBV24-1
CDR3: CATSDRTGNVDTQYF
DNA: TGTGCCACCAGTGATCGGACAGGGAACGTAGATACGCAGTATTTT

D: -
size: few
J: TRBJ2-1
V: TRBV15
CDR3: CATSRDLGKGNEQFF
DNA: TGTGCCACCAGCAGAGATCTTGGAAAGGGCAATGAGCAGTTCTTC

D: -
size: few
J: TRBJ2-7
V: TRBV3-1
CDR3: CASSQVGTYSYEQYF
DNA: TGTGCCAGCAGCCAAGTGGGCACTTACTCCTACGAGCAGTACTTC

D: TRBD1
size: -
J: TRBJ2-7
V: TRBV6-1
CDR3: CASPANPGQGDYEQYF
DNA: TGTGCCAGCCCCGCCAATCCGGGGCAGGGGGACTACGAGCAGTACTTC

D: -
size: -
J: TRBJ2-7
V: TRBV7-9
CDR3: CASSFWLPGSTYEQYF
DNA: TGTGCCAGCAGCTTTTGGCTCCCGGGATCTACCTACGAGCAGTACTTC

D: -
size: -
J: TRBJ2-1
V: TRBV7-9
CDR3: CASSLPSGHRIF
DNA: TGTGCCAGCAGCTTGCCGTCGGGACATCGGATCTTC

D: TRBD2
size: few
J: TRBJ2-3
V: TRBV28
CDR3: CASSKREPGTDTQYF
DNA: TGTGCCAGCAGCAAGCGGGAGCCTGGCACAGATACGCAGTATTTT

D: -
size: few
J: TRBJ2-2
V: TRBV5-1
CDR3: CASLHKNTGELFF
DNA: TGCGCCAGCTTACACAAAAACACCGGGGAGCTGTTTTTT

D: -
size: -
J: TRBJ2-5
V: TRBV18
CDR3: CASLFTGAPQETQYF
DNA: TGTGCCAGCTTGTTCACGGGAGCACCCCAAGAGACCCAGTACTTC

D: -
size: -
J: TRBJ2-3
V: TRBV15
CDR3: CATSIAVWGPTDTQYF
DNA: TGTGCCACCAGCATTGCAGTCTGGGGCCCCACAGATACGCAGTATTTT

D: TRBD1
size: -
J: TRBJ2-5
V: TRBV5-1
CDR3: CASSLTGYETQYF
DNA: TGCGCCAGCAGCCTGACAGGGTATGAGACCCAGTACTTC

D: TRBD2
size: few
J: TRBJ2-5
V: TRBV20-1
CDR3: CSAPRAGAVGTQYF
DNA: TGCAGTGCCCCTAGGGCGGGAGCCGTGGGTACCCAGTACTTC

D: TRBD2
size: -
J: TRBJ2-7
V: TRBV2
CDR3: CASTPGLAGVNHEQYF
DNA: TGTGCCAGCACCCCGGGACTAGCGGGAGTAAACCACGAGCAGTACTTC